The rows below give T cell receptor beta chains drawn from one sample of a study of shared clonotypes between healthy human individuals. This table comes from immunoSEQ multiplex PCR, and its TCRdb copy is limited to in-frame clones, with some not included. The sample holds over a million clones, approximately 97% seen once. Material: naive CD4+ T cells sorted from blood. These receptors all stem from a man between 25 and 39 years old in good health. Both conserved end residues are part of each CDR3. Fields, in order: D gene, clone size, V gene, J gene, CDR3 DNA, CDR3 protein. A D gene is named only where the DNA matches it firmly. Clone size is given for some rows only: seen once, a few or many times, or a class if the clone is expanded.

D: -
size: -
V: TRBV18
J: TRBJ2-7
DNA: TGTGCCAGCTCACCTCTCGGAGACGAGCAGTACTTC
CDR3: CASSPLGDEQYF

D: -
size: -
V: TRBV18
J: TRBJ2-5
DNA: TGTGCCAGCTCACCACCGTCTAGCGCGGAGACCCAGTACTTC
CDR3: CASSPPSSAETQYF

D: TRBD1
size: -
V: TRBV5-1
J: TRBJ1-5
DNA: TGCGCCAGCAGCTTGACAGGGGGTAGCAATCAGCCCCAGCATTTT
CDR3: CASSLTGGSNQPQHF

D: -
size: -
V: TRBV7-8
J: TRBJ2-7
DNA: TGTGCCAGCAGCGCAAATAGGCCCCCAAGATTGGCGTCCTACGAGCAGTACTTC
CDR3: CASSANRPPRLASYEQYF

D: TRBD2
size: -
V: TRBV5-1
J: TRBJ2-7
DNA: TGCGCCAGCAGCCCTGGACTAGCGGGAGAGGGCGAGCAGTACTTC
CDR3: CASSPGLAGEGEQYF

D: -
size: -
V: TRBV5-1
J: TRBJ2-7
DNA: TGCGCCAGCAGCTTGGGGTTCTACGAGCAGTACTTC
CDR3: CASSLGFYEQYF

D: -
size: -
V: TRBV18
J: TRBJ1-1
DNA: TGTGCCAGCTCACCATCGAGAGCCGGGACATACCTTATGAACACTGAAGCTTTCTTT
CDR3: CASSPSRAGTYLMNTEAFF

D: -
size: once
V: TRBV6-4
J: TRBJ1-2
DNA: TGTGCCAGTTCTTACTCACAGGGTACCGGTGGCTACACCTTC
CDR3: CASSYSQGTGGYTF

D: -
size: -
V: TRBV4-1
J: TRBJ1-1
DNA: TGCGCCAGCAGCCATCCCCCTCAAGCTCAGGGTACTGAAGCTTTCTTT
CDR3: CASSHPPQAQGTEAFF

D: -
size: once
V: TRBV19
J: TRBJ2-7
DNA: TGTGCCAGTAGTATGGGGTACGAGCAGTACTTC
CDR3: CASSMGYEQYF

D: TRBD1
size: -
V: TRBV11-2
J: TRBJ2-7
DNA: TGTGCCAGCAGCTCCTACCGGGACAGATCCTACGAGCAGTACTTC
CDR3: CASSSYRDRSYEQYF

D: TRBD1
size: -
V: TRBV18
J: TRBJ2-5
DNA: TGTGCCAGCTCACCAGGGACAGGGTCCGTGTTGGAGACCCAGTACTTC
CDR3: CASSPGTGSVLETQYF

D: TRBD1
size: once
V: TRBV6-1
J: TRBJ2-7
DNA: TGTGCCAGCAGTAACCGGGACAGGGGTCTCGAGCAGTACTTC
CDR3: CASSNRDRGLEQYF

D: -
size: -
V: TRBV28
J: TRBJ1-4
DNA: TGTGCCAGCAGTCCGGATCGTTTTGGCGTGAATGAAAAACTGTTTTTT
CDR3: CASSPDRFGVNEKLFF

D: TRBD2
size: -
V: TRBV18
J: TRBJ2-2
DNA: TGTGCCAGCTCACCGCTTGCGGGAGAGGCCGGGGAGCTGTTTTTT
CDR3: CASSPLAGEAGELFF

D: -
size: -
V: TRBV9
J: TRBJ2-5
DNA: TGTGCCAGCAGCGTAGATCCTAGAGGAGAGACCCAGTACTTC
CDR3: CASSVDPRGETQYF

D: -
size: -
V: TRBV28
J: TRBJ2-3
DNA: TGTGCCAGCAGTGCAACCCGACAGGGCTTAGCGGGACCAGATACGCAGTATTTT
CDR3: CASSATRQGLAGPDTQYF

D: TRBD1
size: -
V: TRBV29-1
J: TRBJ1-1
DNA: TGCAGCGTTGGTCGACAGGGATTGAACACTGAAGCTTTCTTT
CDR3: CSVGRQGLNTEAFF

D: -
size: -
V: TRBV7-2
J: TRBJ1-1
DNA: TGTGCCAGCAGCCTCCAACCCCCTGGCATGAACACTGAAGCTTTCTTT
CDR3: CASSLQPPGMNTEAFF

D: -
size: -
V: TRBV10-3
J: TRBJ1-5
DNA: TGTGCCATCGGGGTGGGGCAGGGCATCGGTCAGCCCCAGCATTTT
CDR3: CAIGVGQGIGQPQHF

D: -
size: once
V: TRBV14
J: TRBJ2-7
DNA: TGTGCCAGCAGCCACACCCACTACGAGCAGTACTTC
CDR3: CASSHTHYEQYF

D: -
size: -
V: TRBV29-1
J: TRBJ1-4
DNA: TGCAGCGCCGTAGGCATAGGACAGCATAATGAAAAACTGTTTTTT
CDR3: CSAVGIGQHNEKLFF

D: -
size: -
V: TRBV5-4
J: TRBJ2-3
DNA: TGTGCCAGCAGTACGAGAAACGTAGATACGCAGTATTTT
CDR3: CASSTRNVDTQYF

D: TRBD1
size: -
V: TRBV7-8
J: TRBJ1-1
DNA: TGTGCCAGCAGCTCACCCGGGACAGGGAACACTGAAGCTTTCTTT
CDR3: CASSSPGTGNTEAFF

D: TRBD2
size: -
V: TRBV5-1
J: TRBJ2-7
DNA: TGCGCCAGCAGCCCAGAGGTAGCGGGAGTTTCCTACGAGCAGTACTTC
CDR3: CASSPEVAGVSYEQYF

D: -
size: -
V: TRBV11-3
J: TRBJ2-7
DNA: TGTGCCAGCAGCTCATTTGAGGATGGAGCGGACGAGCAGTACTTC
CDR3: CASSSFEDGADEQYF

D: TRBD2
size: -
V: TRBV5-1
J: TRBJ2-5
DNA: TGCGCCAGCAGCTTGGGAGGGCTAGCGGGAGAGACCCAGTACTTC
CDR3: CASSLGGLAGETQYF